This T cell receptor (beta chain) originates from a study of shared clonotypes between healthy human individuals. A remark on this clone: Its target is unknown.

The germline V gene encodes CDR1 SGHTA and CDR2 FQGNSA. The CDR3 is made up of 14 amino acids. Deletions cut 2 bases from V and 9 bases from J, with 14 bases between. Study-level findings and limits: Relative to their counterparts shared across all four donors, non-shared clonotypes exhibited diminished generation probabilities. Naive CD4 clonotype sharing across a handful of donors was approximately 5%.

Profiling relied on immunoSEQ multiplex PCR, and the TCRdb table lists in-frame clones only, not all of them. The sample holds just under 350,000 clones, 73% seen once. Within Nashville, Tennessee resided all donors, each a Caucasian adult. Material: memory CD4+ T cells sorted from blood. Subset: CD45RA-negative fraction. This TCR derives from a man aged 30 to 39 in good health. The J gene is TRBJ2-1, the V gene TRBV7-2; unclear D gene. The CDR3 protein is CASSLRDRSAEQFF. In nucleotides, the CDR3 is TGTGCCAGCAGCTTAAGGGATCGGTCGGCTGAGCAGTTCTTC.